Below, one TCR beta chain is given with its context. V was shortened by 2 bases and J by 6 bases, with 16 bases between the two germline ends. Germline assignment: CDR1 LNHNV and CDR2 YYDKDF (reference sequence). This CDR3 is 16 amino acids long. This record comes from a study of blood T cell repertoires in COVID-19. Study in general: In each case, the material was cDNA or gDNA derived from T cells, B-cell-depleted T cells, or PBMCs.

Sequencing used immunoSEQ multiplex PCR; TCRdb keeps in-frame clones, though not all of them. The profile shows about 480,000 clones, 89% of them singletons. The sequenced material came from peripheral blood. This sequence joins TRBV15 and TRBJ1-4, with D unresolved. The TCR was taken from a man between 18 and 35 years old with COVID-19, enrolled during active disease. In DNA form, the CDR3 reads TGTGCCACCAGCAGAAATCGGGGAGGGTCGGATGAAAAACTGTTTTTT. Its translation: CATSRNRGGSDEKLFF.